The T cell receptor (beta chain) described here comes from a study of technical replicates of blood from four donors. The table came from immunoSEQ multiplex PCR; TCRdb's copy has only in-frame clones and leaves some out. The sample has roughly 57,000 clones, 90% to 95% seen once; the top ten hold about 3%. The V and J ends lost 6 bases and 4 bases, in that order; junction bases with no gene match: 13. Per the germline V gene, CDR1 is LNHDA and CDR2 is SQIVND (reference sequence). The CDR3 runs 17 residues. The chain recombines TRBV19 with TRBJ2-3; 10 positions match TRBD2. Sequenced material: PBMCs. This receptor was obtained from a human donor in good health. Some clones in this sample may be carry-over from other donors' samples. CDR3 nucleotides: TGTGCCAGTAGCCGTAGCCTAGCGGGAGTAACCTCAGATACGCAGTATTTT. It specifies CASSRSLAGVTSDTQYF.